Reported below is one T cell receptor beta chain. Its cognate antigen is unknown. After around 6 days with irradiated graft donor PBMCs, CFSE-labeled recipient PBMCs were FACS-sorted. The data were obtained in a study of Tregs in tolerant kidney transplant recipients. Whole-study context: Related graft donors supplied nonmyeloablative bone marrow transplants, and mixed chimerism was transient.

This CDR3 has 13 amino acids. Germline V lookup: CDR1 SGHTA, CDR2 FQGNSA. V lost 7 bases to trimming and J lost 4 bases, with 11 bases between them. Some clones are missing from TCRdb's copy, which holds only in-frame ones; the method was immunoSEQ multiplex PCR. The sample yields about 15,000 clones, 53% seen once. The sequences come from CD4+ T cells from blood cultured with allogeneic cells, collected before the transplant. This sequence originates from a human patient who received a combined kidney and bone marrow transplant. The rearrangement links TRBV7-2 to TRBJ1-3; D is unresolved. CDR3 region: CASTLISGNTIYF. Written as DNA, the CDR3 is TGTGCCAGCACACTCATCTCAGGAAACACCATATATTTT. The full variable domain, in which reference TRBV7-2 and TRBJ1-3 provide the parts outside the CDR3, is GAGVSQSPSNKVTEKGKDVELRCDPISGHTALYWYRQSLGQGLEFLIYFQGNSAPDKSGLPSDRFSAERTGGSVSTLTIQRTQQEDSAVYLCASTLISGNTIYFGEGSWLTVV.